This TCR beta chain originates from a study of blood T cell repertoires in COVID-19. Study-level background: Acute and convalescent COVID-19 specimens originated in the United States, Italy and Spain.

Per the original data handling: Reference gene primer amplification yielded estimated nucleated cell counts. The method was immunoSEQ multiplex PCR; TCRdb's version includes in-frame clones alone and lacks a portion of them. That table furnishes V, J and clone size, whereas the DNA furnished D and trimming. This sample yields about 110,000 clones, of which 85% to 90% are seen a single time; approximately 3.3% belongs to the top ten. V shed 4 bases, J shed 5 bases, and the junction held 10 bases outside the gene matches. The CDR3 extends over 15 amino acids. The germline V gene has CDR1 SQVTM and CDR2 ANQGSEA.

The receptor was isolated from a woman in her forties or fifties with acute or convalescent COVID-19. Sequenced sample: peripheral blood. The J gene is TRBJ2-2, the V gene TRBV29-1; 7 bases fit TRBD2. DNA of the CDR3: TGCAGCGTTGTGAAAGGGAGGGTGGAGACCGGGGAGCTGTTTTTT. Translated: CSVVKGRVETGELFF.